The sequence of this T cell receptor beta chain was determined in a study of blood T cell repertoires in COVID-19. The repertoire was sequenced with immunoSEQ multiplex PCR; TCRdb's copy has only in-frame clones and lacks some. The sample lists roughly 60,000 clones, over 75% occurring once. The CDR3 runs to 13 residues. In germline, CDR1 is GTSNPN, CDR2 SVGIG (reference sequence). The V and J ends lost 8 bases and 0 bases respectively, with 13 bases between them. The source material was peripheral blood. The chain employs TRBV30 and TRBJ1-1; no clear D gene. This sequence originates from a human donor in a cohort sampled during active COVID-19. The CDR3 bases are TGTGCCCAACGCGGGCAACTGAACACTGAAGCTTTCTTT. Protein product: CAQRGQLNTEAFF.